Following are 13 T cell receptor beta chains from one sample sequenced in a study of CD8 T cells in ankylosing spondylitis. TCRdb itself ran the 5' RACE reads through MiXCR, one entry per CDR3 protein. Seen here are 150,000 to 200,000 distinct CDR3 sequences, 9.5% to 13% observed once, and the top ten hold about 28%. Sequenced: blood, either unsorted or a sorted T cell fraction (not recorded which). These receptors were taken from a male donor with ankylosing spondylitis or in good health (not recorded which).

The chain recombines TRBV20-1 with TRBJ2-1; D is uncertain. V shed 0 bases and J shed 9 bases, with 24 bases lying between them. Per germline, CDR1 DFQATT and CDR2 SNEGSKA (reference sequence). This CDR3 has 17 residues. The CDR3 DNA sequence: TGCAGTGCTAGAGATCGTTCTCGCGGTTTAGGGCCGGGTGAGCAGTTCTTC. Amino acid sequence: CSARDRSRGLGPGEQFF.

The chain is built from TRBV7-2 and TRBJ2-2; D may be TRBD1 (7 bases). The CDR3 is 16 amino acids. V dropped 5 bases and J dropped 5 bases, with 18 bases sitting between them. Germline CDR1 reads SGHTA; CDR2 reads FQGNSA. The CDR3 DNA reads TGTGCCAGCAGCGCCCAGACAGGGAGGTTAACCGGGGAGCTGTTTTTT. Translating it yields CASSAQTGRLTGELFF. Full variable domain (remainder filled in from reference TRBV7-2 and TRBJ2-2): GAGVSQSPSNKVTEKGKDVELRCDPISGHTALYWYRQSLGQGLEFLIYFQGNSAPDKSGLPSDRFSAERTGGSVSTLTIQRTQQEDSAVYLCASSAQTGRLTGELFFGEGSRLTVL.

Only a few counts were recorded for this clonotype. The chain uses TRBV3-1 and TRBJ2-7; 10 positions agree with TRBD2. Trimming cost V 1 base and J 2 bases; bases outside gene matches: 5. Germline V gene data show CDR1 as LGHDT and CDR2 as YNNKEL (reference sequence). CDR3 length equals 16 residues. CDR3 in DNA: TGTGCCAGCAGCCAAGTTCCAAGCGGGAGGGCCTACGAGCAGTACTTC. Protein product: CASSQVPSGRAYEQYF.

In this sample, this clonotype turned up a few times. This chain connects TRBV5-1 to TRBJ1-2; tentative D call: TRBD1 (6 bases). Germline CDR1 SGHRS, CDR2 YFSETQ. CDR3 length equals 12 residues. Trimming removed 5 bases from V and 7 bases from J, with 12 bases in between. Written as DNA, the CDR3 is TGCGCCAGCAGTACAGGGTTCGGTGGCTACACCTTC. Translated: CASSTGFGGYTF.

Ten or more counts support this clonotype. CDR3 nucleotide sequence: TGCAGTGCTAGAGAGTCCAGGGACGGTTCTGGCTACACCTTC. Amino acid sequence: CSARESRDGSGYTF. The rearrangement uses TRBV20-1 and TRBJ1-2; a possible D gene is TRBD1 (5 bases). V gave up 0 bases and J gave up 7 bases, with 15 bases separating them. The CDR3 extends over 14 amino acids. From germline, CDR1 is DFQATT and CDR2 SNEGSKA (reference sequence).

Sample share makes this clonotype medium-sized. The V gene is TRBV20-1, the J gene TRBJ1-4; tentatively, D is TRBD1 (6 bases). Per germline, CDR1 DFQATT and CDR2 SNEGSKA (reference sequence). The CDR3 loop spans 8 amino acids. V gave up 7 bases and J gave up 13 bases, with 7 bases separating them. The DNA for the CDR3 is TGCAGTGTCAGGGGACTGTTTTTT. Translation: CSVRGLFF.

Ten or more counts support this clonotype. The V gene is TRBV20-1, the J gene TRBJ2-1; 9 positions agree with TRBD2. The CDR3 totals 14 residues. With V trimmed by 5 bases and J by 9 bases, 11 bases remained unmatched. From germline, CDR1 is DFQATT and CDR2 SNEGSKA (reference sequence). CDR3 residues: CSAPAGGILGEQFF. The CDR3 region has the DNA TGCAGTGCTCCAGCGGGAGGAATCCTTGGTGAGCAGTTCTTC.

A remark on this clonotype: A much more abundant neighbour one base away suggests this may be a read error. The CDR3 region has the DNA TGTGGCAGCAGTGACGGGGGGAATAGCAATCAGCCCCAGCATTTT. Protein product: CGSSDGGNSNQPQHF. V gene TRBV2 combines with J gene TRBJ1-5, with D tentatively TRBD1 (5 bases). The CDR3 extends over 15 amino acids. Germline V gives CDR1 SNHLY, CDR2 FYNNEI.

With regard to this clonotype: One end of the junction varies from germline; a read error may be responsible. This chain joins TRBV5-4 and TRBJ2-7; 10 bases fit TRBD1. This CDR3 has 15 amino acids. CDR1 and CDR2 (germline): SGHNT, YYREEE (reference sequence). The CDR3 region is CVSSKGQGRVYEQYF. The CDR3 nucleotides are TGTGTCAGCAGCAAGGGACAGGGGAGGGTCTACGAGCAGTACTTC.

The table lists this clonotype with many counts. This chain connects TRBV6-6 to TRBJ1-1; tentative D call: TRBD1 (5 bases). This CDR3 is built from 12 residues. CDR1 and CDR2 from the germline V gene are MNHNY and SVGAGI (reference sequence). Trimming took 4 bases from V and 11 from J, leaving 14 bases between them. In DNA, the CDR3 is TGTGCCAGCAGTTGGGACCGCGCAGAGGCTTTCTTT. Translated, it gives CASSWDRAEAFF.

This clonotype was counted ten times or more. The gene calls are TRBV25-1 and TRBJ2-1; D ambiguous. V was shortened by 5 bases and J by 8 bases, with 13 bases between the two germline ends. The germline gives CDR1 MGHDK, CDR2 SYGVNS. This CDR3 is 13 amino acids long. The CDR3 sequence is CASSRQDADEQFF. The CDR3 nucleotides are TGTGCCAGCAGTAGGCAGGATGCGGATGAGCAGTTCTTC. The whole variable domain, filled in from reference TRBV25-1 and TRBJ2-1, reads EADIYQTPRYLVIGTGKKITLECSQTMGHDKMYWYQQDPGMELHLIHYSYGVNSTEKGDLSSESTVSRIRTEHFPLTLESARPSHTSQYLCASSRQDADEQFFGPGTRLTVL.

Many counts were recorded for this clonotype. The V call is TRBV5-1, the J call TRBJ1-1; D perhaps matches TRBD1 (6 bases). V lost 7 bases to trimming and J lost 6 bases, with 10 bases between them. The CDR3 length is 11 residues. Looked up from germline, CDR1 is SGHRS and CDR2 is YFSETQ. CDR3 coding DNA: TGCGCCAGCCGGGGGGCGGCTGAAGCTTTCTTT. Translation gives CASRGAAEAFF.

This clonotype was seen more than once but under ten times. The CDR3 spells CASSAGPPDTQYF. In DNA, the CDR3 is TGTGCCAGTAGTGCGGGACCACCAGATACGCAGTATTTT. The chain joins TRBV19 to TRBJ2-3, with a possible D match to TRBD2 (6 bases). The CDR3 sequence is 13 residues long. Germline-derived CDR1 and CDR2 are LNHDA and SQIVND (reference sequence). V lost 5 bases and J lost 4, with 10 bases in between.